The text below deals with one T cell receptor beta chain. The entry originates in a study of CD8 T cells in Susac syndrome. Study in general: Within the sequenced group of Susac syndrome patients, 5 or 6 showed active disease and eight or nine were in remission.

The germline V gene has CDR1 MNHEY and CDR2 SMNVEV (reference sequence). The CDR3 sequence is 15 residues long. The germline V and J ends were trimmed by 5 bases and 4 bases, with 16 bases remaining between them. With random hexamers, reverse transcription was performed on about 0.5 to 1 ug of RNA. With immunoSEQ multiplex PCR, TCR beta CDR3 was amplified across 54 Vbeta and 13 Jbeta. From the immunoSEQ multiplex PCR reads, TCRdb called clonotypes with MiXCR, one entry per CDR3 protein. The repertoire holds 85,000 to 130,000 distinct CDR3 sequences, 94% seen once, with 0.4% to 0.5% in the top ten. This TCR derives from a human donor with Susac syndrome. The chain carries TRBV27 and TRBJ2-3, with D maybe TRBD2 (5 bases). Specimen: CD8+ T cells from PBMCs. The CDR3 loop reads CASSTYRAGADTQYF. CDR3 DNA sequence: TGTGCCAGCAGTACCTATCGAGCCGGGGCAGATACGCAGTATTTT.